The following is a TCR beta chain sequence with its context. The sample comes from a study of OX40 agonist ivuxolimab in advanced cancers. Overall study: Of mixed ages from about 23 to 79 and averaging roughly 66 years, the group was about 80% male.

Clones were sequenced by immunoSEQ multiplex PCR, and TCRdb holds only the in-frame ones, with some missing. This table holds tens of thousands of clones, 93% found once. Germline loops: CDR1 MNHEY, CDR2 SMNVEV (reference sequence). The CDR3 is 13 amino acids. Deletions cut 3 bases from V and 2 bases from J, with 8 bases between. This TCR was recovered from an adult with an advanced solid tumor such as melanoma, head and neck, liver or kidney cancer. The chain combines TRBV27 with TRBJ2-7; D not resolved. The sample consisted of CD4+ or CD8+ T cells sorted from blood, taken in a trial of the OX40 agonist ivuxolimab. The CDR3 sequence is CASSLGRAYEQYF. In DNA form, the CDR3 reads TGTGCCAGCAGTTTGGGTAGGGCCTACGAGCAGTACTTC.